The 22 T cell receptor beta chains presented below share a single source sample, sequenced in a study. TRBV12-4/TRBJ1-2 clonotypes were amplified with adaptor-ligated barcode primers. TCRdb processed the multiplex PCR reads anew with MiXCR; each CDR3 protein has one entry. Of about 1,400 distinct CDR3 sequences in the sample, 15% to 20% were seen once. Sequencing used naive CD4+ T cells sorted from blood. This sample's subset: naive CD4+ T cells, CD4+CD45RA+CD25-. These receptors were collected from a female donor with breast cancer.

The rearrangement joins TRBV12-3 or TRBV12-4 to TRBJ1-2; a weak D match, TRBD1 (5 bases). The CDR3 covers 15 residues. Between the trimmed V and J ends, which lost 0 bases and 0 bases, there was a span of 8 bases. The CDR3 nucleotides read TGTGCCAGCAGTTTAGCCAGGACAACTAACTATGGCTACACCTTC. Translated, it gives CASSLARTTNYGYTF.

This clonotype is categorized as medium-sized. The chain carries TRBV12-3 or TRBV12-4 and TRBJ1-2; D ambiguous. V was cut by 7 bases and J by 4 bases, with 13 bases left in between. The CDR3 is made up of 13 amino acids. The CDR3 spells CASNIGRPYGYTF. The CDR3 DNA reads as TGTGCCAGCAATATTGGGAGACCCTATGGCTACACCTTC.

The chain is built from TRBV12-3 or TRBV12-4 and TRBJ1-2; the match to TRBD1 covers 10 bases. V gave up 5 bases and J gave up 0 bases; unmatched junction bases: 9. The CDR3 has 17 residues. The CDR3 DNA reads TGTGCCAGCAGTACCCGGGACAGGGGCGCCTCTAACTATGGCTACACCTTC. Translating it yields CASSTRDRGASNYGYTF.

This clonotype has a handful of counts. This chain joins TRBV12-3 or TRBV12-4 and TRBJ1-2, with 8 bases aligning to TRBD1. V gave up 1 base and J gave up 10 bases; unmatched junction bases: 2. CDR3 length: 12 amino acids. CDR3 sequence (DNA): TGTGCCAGCAGTTTAGGACAGGGGTTCTACACCTTC. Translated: CASSLGQGFYTF.

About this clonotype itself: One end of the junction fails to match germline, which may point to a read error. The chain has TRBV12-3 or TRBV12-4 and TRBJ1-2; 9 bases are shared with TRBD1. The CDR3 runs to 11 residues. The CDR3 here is CASRPGQGQAF. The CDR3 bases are TGTGCCAGCAGGCCGGGACAGGGACAGGCCTTC.

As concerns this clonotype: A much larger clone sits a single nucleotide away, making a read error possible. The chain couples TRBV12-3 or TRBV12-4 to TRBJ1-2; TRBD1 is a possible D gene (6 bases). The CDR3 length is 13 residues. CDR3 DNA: TGTGCCAGCAGTTTTGGGACACCCTATGACTACACCTTC. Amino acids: CASSFGTPYDYTF.

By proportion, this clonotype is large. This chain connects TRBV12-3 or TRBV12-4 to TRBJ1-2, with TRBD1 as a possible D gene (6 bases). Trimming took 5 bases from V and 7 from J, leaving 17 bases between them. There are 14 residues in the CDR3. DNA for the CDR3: TGTGCCAGCAGTCCCAGATTACAGGGAGGTGGCTACACCTTC. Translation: CASSPRLQGGGYTF.

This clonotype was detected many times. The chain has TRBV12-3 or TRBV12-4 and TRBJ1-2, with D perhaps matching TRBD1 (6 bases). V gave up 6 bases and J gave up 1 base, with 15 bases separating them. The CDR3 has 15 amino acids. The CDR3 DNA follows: TGTGCCAGCAGGCCGACAGGAAGACTTAACTATGGCTACACCTTC. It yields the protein CASRPTGRLNYGYTF.

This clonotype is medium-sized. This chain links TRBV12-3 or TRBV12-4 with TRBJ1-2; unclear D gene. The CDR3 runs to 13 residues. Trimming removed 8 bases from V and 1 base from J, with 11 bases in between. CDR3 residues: CASVRGHNYGYTF. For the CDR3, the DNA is TGTGCCAGCGTGAGAGGGCATAACTATGGCTACACCTTC.

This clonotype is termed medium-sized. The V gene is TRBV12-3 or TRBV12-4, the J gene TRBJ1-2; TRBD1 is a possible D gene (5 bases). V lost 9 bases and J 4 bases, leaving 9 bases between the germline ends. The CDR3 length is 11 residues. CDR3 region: CASVDSYGYTF. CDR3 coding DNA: TGTGCCAGTGTCGACAGCTATGGCTACACCTTC.

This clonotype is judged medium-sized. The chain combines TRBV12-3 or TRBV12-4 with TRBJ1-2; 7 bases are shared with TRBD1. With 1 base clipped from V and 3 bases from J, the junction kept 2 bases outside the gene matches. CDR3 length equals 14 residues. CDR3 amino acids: CASSLGDRDYGYTF. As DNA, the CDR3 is TGTGCCAGCAGTTTAGGGGACAGAGACTATGGCTACACCTTC.

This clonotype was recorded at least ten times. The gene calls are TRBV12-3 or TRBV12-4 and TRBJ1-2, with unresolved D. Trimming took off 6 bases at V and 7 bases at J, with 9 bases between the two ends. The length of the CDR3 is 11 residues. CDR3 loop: CASSQEGGYTF. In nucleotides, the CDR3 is TGTGCCAGCAGCCAGGAGGGTGGCTACACCTTC.

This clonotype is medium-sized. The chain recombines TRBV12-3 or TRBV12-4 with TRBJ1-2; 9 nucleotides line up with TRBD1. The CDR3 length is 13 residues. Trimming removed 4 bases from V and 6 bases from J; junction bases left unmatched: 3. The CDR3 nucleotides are TGTGCCAGCAGTTCGAGGACAGGGGATGGCTACACCTTC. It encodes CASSSRTGDGYTF.

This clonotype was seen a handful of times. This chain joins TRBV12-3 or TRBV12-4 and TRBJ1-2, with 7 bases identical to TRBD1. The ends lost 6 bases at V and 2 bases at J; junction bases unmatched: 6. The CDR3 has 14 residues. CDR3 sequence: CASRPAGQNYGYTF. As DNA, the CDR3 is TGTGCCAGCAGGCCAGCGGGACAGAACTATGGCTACACCTTC.

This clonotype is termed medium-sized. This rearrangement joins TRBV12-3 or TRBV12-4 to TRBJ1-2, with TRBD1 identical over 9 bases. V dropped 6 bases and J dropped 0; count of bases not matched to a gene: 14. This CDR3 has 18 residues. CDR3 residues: CASSRSGTGTLSNYGYTF. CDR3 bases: TGTGCCAGCAGCCGATCCGGGACAGGGACCCTCTCTAACTATGGCTACACCTTC.

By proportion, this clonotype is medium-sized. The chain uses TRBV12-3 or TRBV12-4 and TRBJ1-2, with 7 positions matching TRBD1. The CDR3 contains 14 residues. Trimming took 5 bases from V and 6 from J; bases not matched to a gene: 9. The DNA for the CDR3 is TGTGCCAGCAGTACACAGACAGGGATAAATGGCTACACCTTC. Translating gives CASSTQTGINGYTF.

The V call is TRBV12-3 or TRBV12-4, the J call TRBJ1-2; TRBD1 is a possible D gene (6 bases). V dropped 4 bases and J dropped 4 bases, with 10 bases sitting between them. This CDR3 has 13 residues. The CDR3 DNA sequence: TGTGCCAGCAGTTCCCGACAGGTCTATGGCTACACCTTC. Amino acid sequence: CASSSRQVYGYTF.

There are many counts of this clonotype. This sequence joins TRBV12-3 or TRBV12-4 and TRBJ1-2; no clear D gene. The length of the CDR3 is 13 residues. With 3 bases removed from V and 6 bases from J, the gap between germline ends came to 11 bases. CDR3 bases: TGTGCCAGCAGTTTTCCCGGAGGTAATGGCTACACCTTC. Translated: CASSFPGGNGYTF.

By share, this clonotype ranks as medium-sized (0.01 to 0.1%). The CDR3 protein is CASSQGQGISGYTF. DNA of the CDR3: TGTGCCAGCAGCCAGGGACAGGGAATTAGTGGCTACACCTTC. The rearrangement joins TRBV12-3 or TRBV12-4 to TRBJ1-2; 9 bases match TRBD1. CDR3 length: 14 residues. J lost 7 bases, V lost 6 bases, and 9 bases had no gene match.

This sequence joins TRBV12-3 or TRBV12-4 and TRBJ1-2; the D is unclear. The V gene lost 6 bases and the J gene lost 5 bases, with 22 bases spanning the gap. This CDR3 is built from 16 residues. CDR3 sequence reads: CASSTSTGRVNYGYTF. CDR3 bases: TGTGCCAGCAGCACTTCCACGGGCCGGGTAAATTATGGCTACACCTTC.

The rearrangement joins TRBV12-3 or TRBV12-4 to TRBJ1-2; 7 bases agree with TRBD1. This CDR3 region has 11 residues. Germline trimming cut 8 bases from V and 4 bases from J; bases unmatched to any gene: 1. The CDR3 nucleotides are TGTGCCAGCTGGACAGGCTATGGCTACACCTTC. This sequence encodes CASWTGYGYTF.

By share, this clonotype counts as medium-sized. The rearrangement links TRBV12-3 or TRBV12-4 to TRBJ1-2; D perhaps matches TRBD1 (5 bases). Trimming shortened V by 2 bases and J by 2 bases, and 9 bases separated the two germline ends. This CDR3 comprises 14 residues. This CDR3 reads CASSLLAGNYGYTF. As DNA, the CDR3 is TGTGCCAGCAGTTTACTCGCAGGGAACTATGGCTACACCTTC.